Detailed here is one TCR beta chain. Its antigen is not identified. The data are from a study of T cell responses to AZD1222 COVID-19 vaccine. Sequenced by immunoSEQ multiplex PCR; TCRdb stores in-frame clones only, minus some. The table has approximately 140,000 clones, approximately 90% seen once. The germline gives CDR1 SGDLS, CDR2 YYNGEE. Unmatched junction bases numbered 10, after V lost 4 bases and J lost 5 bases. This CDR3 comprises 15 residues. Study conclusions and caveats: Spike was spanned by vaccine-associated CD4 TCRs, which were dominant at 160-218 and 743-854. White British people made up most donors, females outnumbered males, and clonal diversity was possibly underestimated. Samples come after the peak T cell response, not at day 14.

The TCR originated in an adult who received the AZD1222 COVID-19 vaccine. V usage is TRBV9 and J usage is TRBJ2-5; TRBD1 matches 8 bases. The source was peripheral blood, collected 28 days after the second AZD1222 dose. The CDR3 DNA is TGTGCCAGCAGCATCGGGACAGGAGGGGCTGAGACCCAGTACTTC. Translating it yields CASSIGTGGAETQYF.